The 6 T cell receptor beta chains listed next were all sequenced from one sample in a study of shared clonotypes between healthy human individuals. Some clones are missing from TCRdb's copy, which holds only in-frame ones; the method was immunoSEQ multiplex PCR. The table has around 2.1 million clones, about 92% seen once. CD45RO-negative cells were positively selected for CCR7, leaving out terminally differentiated effector memory CD45RA+ cells. The sample was naive CD8+ T cells from PBMCs. The receptors stem from a man aged 18 to 35 in good health. Some clones in this sample may be carry-over from other donors' samples.

The V gene is TRBV27, the J gene TRBJ1-4, with D perhaps TRBD1 (5 bases). The ends were cut back, 5 bases at V and 8 bases at J, with 9 bases in the middle. Germline lookup yields CDR1 MNHEY and CDR2 SMNVEV (reference sequence). This CDR3 is 12 amino acids long. The DNA for the CDR3 is TGTGCCAGCAGTAACCGGGGGGAAAAACTGTTTTTT. It is translated as CASSNRGEKLFF.

The rearrangement uses TRBV27 and TRBJ1-1; D is ambiguous. The V end was cut by 5 bases, the J end by 4 bases, with 14 bases between. The CDR3 spans 14 residues. In germline, CDR1 is MNHEY, CDR2 SMNVEV (reference sequence). For the CDR3, the DNA is TGTGCCAGCAGTCCCCTGTGGGATGGCACTGAAGCTTTCTTT. Residues: CASSPLWDGTEAFF.

The chain recombines TRBV7-2 with TRBJ2-2, with 9 bases identical to TRBD2. Trimming removed 2 bases from V and 4 bases from J; junction bases left unmatched: 2. The CDR3 sequence is 15 residues long. The germline CDR1 and CDR2 sequences are SGHTA and FQGNSA. CDR3 in DNA: TGTGCCAGCAGCTTAAGCGGGAGGCCCACCGGGGAGCTGTTTTTT. Translation gives CASSLSGRPTGELFF.

The chain recombines TRBV27 with TRBJ2-7; D not resolved. V was cut by 0 bases and J by 6 bases, with 6 bases left in between. The V gene's germline CDR1 is MNHEY and CDR2 SMNVEV (reference sequence). The CDR3 consists of 12 residues. This CDR3 is CASSLSPAEQYF. The CDR3 DNA follows: TGTGCCAGCAGTTTATCTCCGGCCGAGCAGTACTTC.

V and J are TRBV5-1 and TRBJ2-3; a possible D gene is TRBD1 (5 bases). CDR1 is SGHRS and CDR2 is YFSETQ in the germline V gene. V was cut by 4 bases and J by 0 bases, with 12 bases left in between. The CDR3 consists of 15 residues. CDR3 DNA sequence: TGCGCCAGCAGCACGCTCGACAGAAGCACAGATACGCAGTATTTT. This encodes CASSTLDRSTDTQYF. The full variable domain, with the rest looked up from reference TRBV5-1 and TRBJ2-3, is KAGVTQTPRYLIKTRGQQVTLSCSPISGHRSVSWYQQTPGQGLQFLFEYFSETQRNKGNFPGRFSGRQFSNSRSEMNVSTLELGDSALYLCASSTLDRSTDTQYFGPGTRLTVL.

V is TRBV19 and J is TRBJ2-6; no definite D call. Per germline, CDR1 LNHDA and CDR2 SQIVND (reference sequence). The CDR3 has 15 residues. V dropped 10 bases and J dropped 0 bases, with 13 bases sitting between them. The CDR3 spells CAIPDIRSGANVLTF. In DNA, the CDR3 is TGTGCCATCCCTGACATTCGCTCTGGGGCCAACGTCCTGACTTTC.